The clone carrying this T cell receptor beta chain has only one observation. Its specificity is unknown. Cryopreserved PBMCs were the source of about 2 micrograms of genomic DNA, which went to TCR beta libraries. The source of the sample is a study of cytotoxic CD8 clonotypes in ibrutinib-treated CLL. General study points: At the start, clonality exceeded age-matched healthy donors and followed circulating CD8+ T-cell counts.

Germline V CDR1 and CDR2: MNHEY, SMNVEV (reference sequence). This CDR3 region has 15 residues. V shed 5 bases and J 8 bases; nucleotides not matched to a gene: 12. Clones were read by immunoSEQ multiplex PCR, and TCRdb kept only the in-frame ones, dropping some. This table holds approximately 170,000 clones, approximately 90% found once. The chain recombines TRBV27 with TRBJ2-1; 7 bases line up with TRBD2. This TCR was sampled from a human donor with chronic lymphocytic leukemia. Sequencing used PBMCs, obtained at disease progression, from a patient treated with ibrutinib. DNA for the CDR3: TGTGCCAGCAGTCTTGGACTAGTCCTGATGGATGAGCAGTTCTTC. This gives the protein CASSLGLVLMDEQFF.